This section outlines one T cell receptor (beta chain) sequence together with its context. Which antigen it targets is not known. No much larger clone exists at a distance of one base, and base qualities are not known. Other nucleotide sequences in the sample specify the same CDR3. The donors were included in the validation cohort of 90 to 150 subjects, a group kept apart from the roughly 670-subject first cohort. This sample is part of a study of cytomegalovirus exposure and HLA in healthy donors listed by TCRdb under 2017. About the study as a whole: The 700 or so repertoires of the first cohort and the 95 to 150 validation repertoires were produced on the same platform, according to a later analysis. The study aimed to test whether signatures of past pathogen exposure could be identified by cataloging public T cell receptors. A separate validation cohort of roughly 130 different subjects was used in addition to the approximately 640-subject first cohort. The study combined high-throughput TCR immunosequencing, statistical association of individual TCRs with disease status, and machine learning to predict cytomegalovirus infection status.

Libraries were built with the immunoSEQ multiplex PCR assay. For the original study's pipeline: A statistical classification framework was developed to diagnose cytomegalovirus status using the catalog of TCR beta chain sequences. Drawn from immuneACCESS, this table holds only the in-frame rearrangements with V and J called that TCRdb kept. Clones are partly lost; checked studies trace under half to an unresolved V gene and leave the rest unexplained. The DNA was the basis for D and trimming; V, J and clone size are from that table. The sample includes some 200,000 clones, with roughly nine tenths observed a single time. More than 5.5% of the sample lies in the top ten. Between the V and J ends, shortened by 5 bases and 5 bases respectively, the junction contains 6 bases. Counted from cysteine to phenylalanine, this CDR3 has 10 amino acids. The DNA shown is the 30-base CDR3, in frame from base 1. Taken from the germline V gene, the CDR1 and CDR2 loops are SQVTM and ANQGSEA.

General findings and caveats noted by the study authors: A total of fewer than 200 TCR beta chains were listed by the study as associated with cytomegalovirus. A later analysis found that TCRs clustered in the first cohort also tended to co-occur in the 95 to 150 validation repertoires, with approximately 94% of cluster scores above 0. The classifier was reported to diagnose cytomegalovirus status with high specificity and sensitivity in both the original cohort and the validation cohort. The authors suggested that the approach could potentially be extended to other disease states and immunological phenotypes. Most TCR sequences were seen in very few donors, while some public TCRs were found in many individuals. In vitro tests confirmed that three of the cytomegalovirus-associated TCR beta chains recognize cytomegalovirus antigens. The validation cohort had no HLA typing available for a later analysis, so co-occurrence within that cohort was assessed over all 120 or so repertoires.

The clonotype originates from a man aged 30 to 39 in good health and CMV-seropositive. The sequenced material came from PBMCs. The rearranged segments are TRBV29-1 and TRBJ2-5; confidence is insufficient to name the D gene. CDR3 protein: CSVRRETQYF. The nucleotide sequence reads TGCAGCGTTCGTCGGGAGACCCAGTACTTC.